The rows below give T cell receptor beta chains drawn from one sample of a study of cytomegalovirus exposure and HLA in healthy donors. Here immunoSEQ multiplex PCR was the method, and the copy in TCRdb shows in-frame clones only, minus some. The sample carries 60,000 to 80,000 clones, around four fifths recorded once. What was sequenced was PBMCs. These receptors were taken from a man younger than 45 in good health and CMV-seronegative. The CDR3 runs from the conserved cysteine through the conserved F or W. Each record gives: J gene, V gene, D gene, clone size, CDR3 protein, CDR3 DNA. The D gene is left open where the match is weak. Some rows have no size entry. The others give once, few or many, or a class for an expanded clone.

>TRBJ1-2|TRBV27|.|.
CASSLKDTYGYTF
TGTGCCAGCAGTTTAAAGGACACCTATGGCTACACCTTC
>TRBJ1-5|TRBV7-2|.|once
CASSPRGGQPQHF
TGTGCCAGCAGCCCACGGGGGGGGCAGCCCCAGCATTTT
>TRBJ2-1|TRBV18|TRBD1|.
CASSPKRDRVSNEQFF
TGTGCCAGCTCACCGAAACGGGACAGGGTGTCTAATGAGCAGTTCTTC
>TRBJ2-1|TRBV7-2|TRBD1|.
CASSLGRRDRVLNEQFF
TGTGCCAGCAGCTTGGGGCGCCGGGACAGGGTTTTGAATGAGCAGTTCTTC
>TRBJ2-1|TRBV7-8|.|.
CASSLNSGYNEQFF
TGTGCCAGCAGCTTAAATAGCGGCTACAATGAGCAGTTCTTC
>TRBJ1-1|TRBV27|.|.
CASSLLRGTEAFF
TGTGCCAGCAGTTTACTTAGAGGCACTGAAGCTTTCTTT
>TRBJ1-2|TRBV7-2|TRBD1|many
CASSLGGTGTYGYTF
TGTGCCAGCAGCTTAGGGGGGACAGGCACTTATGGCTACACCTTC
>TRBJ1-2|TRBV5-1|.|.
CASSFEPSQGFYGYTF
TGCGCCAGCAGCTTTGAACCTTCCCAGGGATTCTATGGCTACACCTTC
>TRBJ2-3|TRBV5-4|TRBD2|.
CASSDPSGSTDTQYF
TGTGCCAGCAGCGACCCTAGCGGGAGCACAGATACGCAGTATTTT
>TRBJ1-5|TRBV4-1|TRBD1|few
CASSRSGQPNQPQHF
TGCGCCAGCAGCCGATCGGGACAGCCCAATCAGCCCCAGCATTTT
>TRBJ2-3|TRBV4-2|TRBD2|.
CASSADAGGGPLDTQYF
TGTGCCAGCAGCGCCGATGCGGGGGGTGGTCCCCTAGATACGCAGTATTTT
>TRBJ2-1|TRBV7-3|TRBD2|.
CASSLRDYGEQFF
TGTGCCAGCAGCTTAAGGGACTATGGTGAGCAGTTCTTC
>TRBJ2-7|TRBV7-8|TRBD2|.
CASSFTSGASEQYF
TGTGCCAGCAGCTTTACTAGCGGGGCTTCCGAGCAGTACTTC
>TRBJ1-3|TRBV20-1|.|.
CSASSLSTIYF
TGCAGTGCTAGCTCCTTGAGTACCATATATTTT
>TRBJ1-1|TRBV4-2|.|once
CASSQDSAGLTEAFF
TGTGCCAGCAGCCAAGACTCTGCAGGGCTCACTGAAGCTTTCTTT
>TRBJ1-2|TRBV4-1|TRBD1|once
CASSHPGTGVAGYTF
TGCGCCAGCAGCCACCCCGGGACAGGGGTAGCTGGCTACACCTTC
>TRBJ2-7|TRBV4-3|.|.
CASSQDLGGLGEQYF
TGCGCCAGCAGCCAAGATTTGGGGGGGCTGGGCGAGCAGTACTTC
>TRBJ2-7|TRBV16|.|few
CASSLPGGGGINEQYF
TGTGCCAGCAGCCTCCCAGGAGGAGGAGGGATAAACGAGCAGTACTTC
>TRBJ2-1|TRBV5-4|.|.
CASSRGWTTSYNEQFF
TGTGCCAGCAGCCGCGGGTGGACGACCTCCTACAATGAGCAGTTCTTC
>TRBJ2-1|TRBV29-1|.|.
CSAGLLSSYNEQFF
TGCAGCGCTGGACTCCTGAGCTCCTACAATGAGCAGTTCTTC
>TRBJ2-5|TRBV7-9|.|.
CASRRGTEETQYF
TGTGCCAGCAGGCGGGGTACTGAAGAGACCCAGTACTTC
>TRBJ2-1|TRBV5-1|TRBD2|.
CASSRTSGGLNNEQFF
TGCGCCAGCAGTAGGACTAGCGGGGGGCTAAACAATGAGCAGTTCTTC
>TRBJ2-3|TRBV7-2|TRBD2|.
CASSLERGITDTQYF
TGTGCCAGCAGCTTAGAGCGGGGGATCACAGATACGCAGTATTTT
>TRBJ1-3|TRBV30|.|.
CAWISPGNTIYF
TGTGCCTGGATATCCCCGGGAAACACCATATATTTT
>TRBJ1-4|TRBV7-9|TRBD1|.
CASSLGQANEKLFF
TGTGCCAGCAGCTTGGGACAGGCTAATGAAAAACTGTTTTTT
>TRBJ2-3|TRBV9|TRBD2|.
CASSVAGGGLAGRSTDTQYF
TGTGCCAGCAGCGTAGCCGGGGGGGGACTAGCGGGACGGAGCACAGATACGCAGTATTTT
>TRBJ2-1|TRBV6-5|TRBD2|.
CASSTGGLSYNEQFF
TGTGCCAGCAGCACGGGGGGATTATCCTACAATGAGCAGTTCTTC
>TRBJ2-1|TRBV7-2|.|.
CASSLREMWSEQFF
TGTGCCAGCAGCTTAAGGGAGATGTGGTCTGAGCAGTTCTTC
>TRBJ2-1|TRBV6-4|TRBD1|.
CASSDSTGGNEQFF
TGTGCCAGCAGTGACTCGACAGGGGGCAATGAGCAGTTCTTC
>TRBJ1-2|TRBV7-2|.|.
CASSLTGANYGYTF
TGTGCCAGCAGCTTAACTGGAGCTAACTATGGCTACACCTTC
>TRBJ2-5|TRBV6-5|TRBD1|.
CASRNRQGALETQYF
TGTGCCAGCAGAAACCGACAGGGGGCCTTAGAGACCCAGTACTTC
>TRBJ1-4|TRBV7-2|.|.
CASSLGLSNEKLFF
TGTGCCAGCAGCTTAGGCCTGAGTAATGAAAAACTGTTTTTT
>TRBJ2-6|TRBV28|.|.
CASSPQEYSGANVLTF
TGTGCCAGCAGTCCGCAGGAATACTCTGGGGCCAACGTCCTGACTTTC
>TRBJ2-4|TRBV7-6|.|.
CASSPSPWGGLAKNIQYF
TGTGCCAGCAGCCCATCCCCCTGGGGAGGTCTAGCCAAAAACATTCAGTACTTC
>TRBJ2-7|TRBV9|TRBD1|.
CASSPQPGTGSHEQYF
TGTGCCAGCAGCCCACAACCCGGGACAGGGTCCCACGAGCAGTACTTC
>TRBJ1-5|TRBV30|TRBD1|.
CAWGTGAMTNQPQHF
TGTGCCTGGGGGACAGGGGCTATGACTAATCAGCCCCAGCATTTT
>TRBJ2-7|TRBV30|TRBD2|.
CAWTLPGLPYEQYF
TGTGCCTGGACCCTGCCGGGACTACCCTACGAGCAGTACTTC
>TRBJ1-5|TRBV5-6|.|.
CASSSGFNQPQHF
TGTGCCAGCAGCTCAGGGTTCAATCAGCCCCAGCATTTT
>TRBJ2-5|TRBV19|.|.
CASSIWGLETQYF
TGTGCCAGTAGTATCTGGGGGCTAGAGACCCAGTACTTC
>TRBJ1-1|TRBV4-1|.|few
CASRSPGTTNTEAFF
TGCGCCAGCAGATCCCCCGGGACAACCAACACTGAAGCTTTCTTT
>TRBJ2-1|TRBV5-1|.|.
CASSLASQGPYNEQFF
TGCGCCAGCAGCTTGGCGTCCCAGGGTCCGTACAATGAGCAGTTCTTC
>TRBJ1-3|TRBV28|.|.
CASSDWEDINTIYF
TGTGCCAGCAGTGATTGGGAGGATATAAACACCATATATTTT
>TRBJ2-5|TRBV7-2|TRBD2|.
CASSLDLQRGVQETQYF
TGTGCCAGCAGCTTAGACCTTCAGCGGGGGGTGCAAGAGACCCAGTACTTC
>TRBJ2-4|TRBV29-1|.|.
CSVEVSSAKNIQYF
TGCAGCGTTGAAGTTAGTTCAGCCAAAAACATTCAGTACTTC
>TRBJ1-6|TRBV7-9|.|.
CASSPGQFSISYNSPLHF
TGTGCCAGCAGCCCCGGACAATTTTCAATTTCCTATAATTCACCCCTCCACTTT
>TRBJ2-1|TRBV9|.|.
CASSVASGTYNEQFF
TGTGCCAGCAGCGTAGCAAGCGGCACCTACAATGAGCAGTTCTTC
>TRBJ1-1|TRBV7-6|TRBD1|.
CASSYRGGNTEAFF
TGTGCCAGCAGCTACAGGGGCGGAAACACTGAAGCTTTCTTT
>TRBJ1-5|TRBV30|.|.
CAWSAMGNQPQHF
TGTGCCTGGAGCGCGATGGGCAATCAGCCCCAGCATTTT
>TRBJ1-2|TRBV7-3|.|.
CASSYRDALYGYTF
TGTGCCAGCAGCTACAGAGATGCGCTGTATGGCTACACCTTC
>TRBJ1-2|TRBV25-1|TRBD1|.
CASSDPGQGYYGYTF
TGTGCCAGCAGTGATCCGGGACAGGGGTACTATGGCTACACCTTC
>TRBJ2-3|TRBV7-3|TRBD1|.
CASSDRGSGTDTQYF
TGTGCCAGCAGCGACAGGGGCTCTGGCACAGATACGCAGTATTTT
>TRBJ1-6|TRBV4-2|.|.
CASSQALSGREVSGIYNSPLHF
TGTGCCAGCAGCCAAGCTTTGTCAGGCAGGGAGGTTTCGGGAATCTATAATTCACCCCTCCACTTT
>TRBJ1-1|TRBV7-6|.|.
CASSRSRGTPEAFF
TGTGCCAGCAGCCGGAGTCGGGGGACCCCTGAAGCTTTCTTT
>TRBJ1-4|TRBV16|.|.
CASSQSFREPQNEKLFF
TGTGCCAGCAGCCAGTCTTTTAGGGAGCCCCAGAATGAAAAACTGTTTTTT
>TRBJ2-1|TRBV27|TRBD1|.
CASSNLPGQGYNEQFF
TGTGCCAGCAGCAATCTTCCGGGACAGGGTTACAATGAGCAGTTCTTC
>TRBJ2-1|TRBV30|.|.
CAWSSGATNEQFF
TGTGCCTGGAGTTCGGGAGCGACAAATGAGCAGTTCTTC
>TRBJ1-5|TRBV18|TRBD1|.
CASSPLGQGLNQPQHF
TGTGCCAGCTCACCGCTCGGACAGGGTCTCAATCAGCCCCAGCATTTT
>TRBJ2-3|TRBV4-1|.|.
CASSHTTRGGGITDTQYF
TGCGCCAGCAGCCACACCACACGAGGGGGGGGAATCACAGATACGCAGTATTTT